Described below is a single TCR beta chain sequence and its context. What antigen it recognizes has not been identified. The DNA ends 3 residues before the CDR3 does, and the rest of the CDR3 is filled in from the germline J gene. Every participant had a single incident cervical HPV16 infection, and prevalent HPV16 infections were excluded. Cervical HPV DNA was detected with MY09/MY11 PCR, and genotyping was done with dot-blot hybridization. Roughly 15 mL of heparinized blood was centrifuged, after which the buffy coat was aliquoted, frozen at -30 degrees C, and then stored at -80 degrees C. QIAGEN kits were used to extract genomic DNA from the buffy coat specimens. These data originate in a study of T cells in women clearing cervical HPV infection (dated by TCRdb to 2017 to 2018). With regard to the full study: Cases were 20 to 25 women with histologically confirmed HPV16-related CIN3 or worse, including a couple of invasive cancers. The controls were 25 or so women whose single incident HPV16 infection cleared within 12 months with no development of precancer or cancer. Blood from cases was collected at the visit at which the lesion was first identified, whereas blood from controls was collected once infection was no longer detected. For cases, the median interval between lesion detection and blood sampling was about 160 days, with an interquartile range of about 80 to 210 days. HLA typing was available for only a few women, so HLA type could not be excluded as a confounder. This exploratory proof-of-principle case-control study, nested within the Guanacaste HPV Natural History Study in Costa Rica, compared TCR repertoires among women with different cervical HPV16 outcomes. Cases and controls were matched on year of sample collection and on age within five years. A median age of nearly 35 years was observed in cases versus 38 in controls, and no significant differences in baseline characteristics were found. The parent cohort enrolled about 9,700 women aged 18 or older in Guanacaste, Costa Rica, in about 1992 to 1994 and followed the women for seven years. Five blinded duplicates per group were added as quality controls, giving 60 or so samples: 50 or so participants and 10 replicates.

Based on the germline V gene (reference sequence), the CDR1 and CDR2 sequences are DFQATT and SNEGSKA. The germline V and J ends show losses of 6 bases and 1 base respectively, and no gene match explains 3 bases of the junction. CDR3 length: 14 amino acids, cysteine to phenylalanine. Part of the CDR3 DNA is given, 33 bases translated from base 1. Broader findings and caveats from the paper: The cross-sectional design could not show whether associations preceded infection or resulted from it; effector/memory subsets and HPV-specific T cells were not isolated. Significantly higher TCR repertoire richness was observed in CIN3+ cases than in controls across sequencing depths, whereas no difference in evenness was found. TRBV6-7 relative abundance was lower in cases than in controls (around 0.11% versus 0.16%; Bonferroni P = 0.0008). Cases were distinguished from controls with an estimated AUC of roughly 0.79 by random forest classifiers combining richness and V gene abundances. Because T-cell numbers per sample were unknown, differences in richness could reflect varying T-cell content rather than repertoire biology.

TCR beta CDR3 regions were amplified by multiplex PCR using the immunoSEQ assay from an average of around 1,200 ng genomic DNA per sample. The assay corrected primer bias using a complete synthetic TCR repertoire to establish an amplification baseline. Amplicons were sequenced on the Illumina platform. The paper's data handling went like this. Sequences were error-corrected by clustering with frequency ratios and a modified nearest-neighbor algorithm, then analyzed in the immunoSEQ Analyzer with IMGT gene definitions. At each rarefaction depth, TCR richness and evenness were averaged over 20 rarefaction repeats, and samples with fewer sequences than the depth were excluded. Wilcoxon rank sum tests with FDR correction were used to compare relative abundances of V, D and J genes between the groups. For the blinded duplicates, the intraclass correlation was 95% to 96% for TCR richness and averaged approximately 76% across around 66 gene segments. Drawn from immuneACCESS, this table holds only the in-frame rearrangements with V and J called that TCRdb kept. Clones are partly lost; checked studies trace under half to an unresolved V gene and leave the rest unexplained. V and J calls and clone size are as listed in that table; D and trimming were resolved from the DNA. This sample's table carries tens of thousands of clones. The top ten clonotypes cover 2% to 3% of the sample.

Sequenced: blood buffy coat. The chain joins TRBV20-1 to TRBJ2-2, and 9 junction bases match TRBD1. The sequence was obtained from a woman between 18 and 70 years old with a cervical HPV16 infection that either progressed to CIN3+ or cleared (not recorded which). The CDR3 in this case is CSAKDRGNTGELFF. The CDR3 bases that were read are TGCAGTGCAAAGGACAGGGGGAACACCGGGGAG.